This TCR beta chain is drawn from a study of CD8+ T cells in alopecia areata. This clone appeared once. The CDR3 has 16 amino acids. Trimming took 4 bases from V and 2 from J; bases not matched to a gene: 11. Germline V gives CDR1 MGHRA, CDR2 YSYEKL. RNA was extracted and reverse transcribed into cDNA as the sequencing template. Clones were sequenced by immunoSEQ multiplex PCR, and TCRdb holds only the in-frame ones, with some missing. The sample has about 110,000 clones, 59% seen once; the top ten hold less than 25%. Input material: CD8+ T cells sorted from blood. The TCR comes from a human donor in good health. The chain carries TRBV4-1 and TRBJ2-7; the match to TRBD1 covers 7 bases. CDR3 DNA: TGCGCCAGCAGCCTATCCCGGACAGGCCCGACCTACGAGCAGTACTTC. Translating gives CASSLSRTGPTYEQYF.